Described below is a single T cell receptor beta chain sequence and its context. This clone was found a few times. Its target antigen remains unknown. It has no much larger one-base neighbor in the sample; base qualities were not kept. The data stem from a study of shared clonotypes between healthy human individuals (dated by TCRdb to the early 2020s). Study-wide context: A couple of women and three men aged 18 to 49 years were included in the cohort. For each donor, CD4 naive and CD4 memory were each run on three plates, CD8 naive on two plates, and CD8 memory on one plate. The study deeply sequenced blood TCR repertoires of five healthy adults to estimate repertoire size and the extent of clonotype sharing between individuals. Different laboratories and diverse techniques were used to prepare libraries and sequence TCR repertoires, to increase sequencing depth and limit assay-specific biases. Each donor's leukapheresis produced roughly between about 0.9 and 9.5 billion PBMCs.

What the research found in general, with its limitations: Estimated clonotype richness was generally larger for naive than for memory subsets. The genetic and exposure-history diversity represented was limited by the small number of donors. Even with the large sequencing depth, rarefaction of the sorted-subset datasets indicated that sequencing was incomplete. Clonotypes shared by all four sorted-subset donors showed higher generation probabilities than non-shared clonotypes. Roughly 5% of naive CD4, 3% to 3.5% of naive CD8, about 2.4% of memory CD4, and roughly 0.4% of memory CD8 clonotypes were shared across a few donors. Sampling was limited to blood, and TCR repertoires in tissue likely differ from TCR repertoires in blood. Pairwise subsampling led to the expectation that sequencing depth would affect the degree of clonotype sharing among donors.

The donors were healthy, HIV-negative adults who had no recently reported acute infections or vaccinations. Every donor was a Caucasian adult living in Nashville, Tennessee, USA. CD4+ T cells were enriched by magnetic negative selection; naive cells were then positively selected on CD45RA, and the negative fraction formed the memory subset. After blood collection by leukapheresis, PBMCs were isolated using Ficoll-Histopaque density gradient centrifugation and then cryopreserved in the vapor phase of liquid nitrogen. Analytical flow cytometry was used to check the purity and quantity of every magnetically sorted T cell population. Genomic DNA was isolated from each sorted fraction and quantified by UV absorbance on a Nanodrop 2000c. The CDR3, from cysteine to phenylalanine, totals 15 residues. Solely the CDR3 DNA is kept, with 45 bases framed from the first base. Trimmed from V: 1 base; trimmed from J: 6 bases; junction bases lacking a gene match: 6. Via the germline V gene, CDR1 is MDHEN and CDR2 SYDVKM.

Using the deep immunoSEQ assay, TCR CDR3 regions were amplified from genomic DNA by multiplex PCR. Extracted genomic DNA from each cell subset was distributed evenly across all wells of several immunoSEQ 96-well plates, and each plate was treated as a replicate. For sorted subsets, 200 to 250 ng of genomic DNA, equivalent to around 30,000 T cell genomes, went into each replicate PCR. Purified libraries were measured with a Qubit 3.0 fluorometer, size-checked on a Bioanalyzer 2100, and measured again with the KAPA Library Quantification kit. Each immunoSEQ 96-well plate was sequenced on its own single-read 150-cycle Illumina NextSeq 550 flow cell. On the authors' methods: Because the immunoSEQ output included only junctional sequences and no quality scores, the filtering could not be the same as the filtering used for full-length reads. To assign V/J genes and CDR3, sequences were annotated using PyIR, a Python wrapper for IgBLAST v1.9, with IMGT germline references. Reads were filtered out if the reads had weak V/J assignments (E-value above 1e-6), no CDR3, stop codons, out-of-frame junctions, or ambiguous translated residues. V3J clonotypes were defined as sequences sharing the same inferred V gene, J gene, and CDR3 amino acid sequence. Percentage overlap between repertoires was calculated by dividing the number of shared unique clonotypes by the size of the smaller repertoire. Three approaches were used to assess repertoire richness: RTK rarefaction, the Chao1 estimator, and Recon v2.1 estimates of unobserved clonotypes. Generation probabilities for all TCRbeta clonotypes obtained by the gDNA method from several donors were computed using OLGA. The clones in this table, taken by TCRdb from immuneACCESS, are in-frame only. Not every clone is retained; where verified, under half of the shortfall comes from an unresolved V gene, and the cause of the rest is unknown. V, J and clone size reflect that table, while D and trimming were determined from the DNA. In all, the sample holds hundreds of thousands of clones, and 74% of those were seen once. The top ten constitute approximately 1.8% of the sample.

This TCR derives from a woman aged 25-40 years in good health. Sequencing was carried out using memory CD4+ T cells sorted from blood. Explained via the paper, the cell subset or site label denotes: CD45RA-negative fraction. The chain is assembled from TRBV28 and TRBJ2-1, and 7 junctional nucleotides match TRBD2. The sequenced DNA: TGTGCCAGCAGTTTATTCCCGGGAGGTCCCAATGAGCAGTTCTTC. This yields the protein CASSLFPGGPNEQFF.